Listed below are T cell receptor beta chains from one sample, sequenced in a study of CD8+ T cells in alopecia areata. The repertoire was sequenced with immunoSEQ multiplex PCR; TCRdb's copy has only in-frame clones and lacks some. The table records some 170,000 clones, around 50% of them present only once. The sequences come from CD4+ T cells sorted from blood, collected at week 0. The receptors were gathered from a human donor with alopecia areata. The CDR3 runs from the conserved cysteine through the conserved F or W. D genes are given only for firm matches. Rows may omit the clone size; those that give it use once, few, many or a size class.

v_call	d_call	j_call	clone_size	cdr3_nt	cdr3_aa
TRBV4-2	NA	TRBJ2-6	NA	TGTGCCAGCAGCCAATCAAGAGGACTGTTGAGCTCTGGGGCCAACGTCCTGACTTTC	CASSQSRGLLSSGANVLTF
TRBV18	NA	TRBJ2-5	NA	TGTGCCAGCTCACCACCGGCTTCAGGGACGAAAGAGACCCAGTACTTC	CASSPPASGTKETQYF
TRBV29-1	NA	TRBJ1-2	NA	TGCAGCTCCATAGTGGAGTGGGGAAATGGCTACACCTTC	CSSIVEWGNGYTF
TRBV29-1	NA	TRBJ2-5	NA	TGCAGCGTCGTGATGTTGATGGGGGAGACCCAGTACTTC	CSVVMLMGETQYF
TRBV19	NA	TRBJ1-5	NA	TGTGCCAGTAGTATAGGAGTAGGCCAGCCCCAGCATTTT	CASSIGVGQPQHF
TRBV29-1	NA	TRBJ2-4	NA	TGCAGCGTTGGGGAACTAGCCAAAAACATTCAGTACTTC	CSVGELAKNIQYF
TRBV7-9	TRBD1	TRBJ2-5	NA	TGTGCCAGCAGCTCCTGGGACAGGGGGCCCGAAGGAGAGACCCAGTACTTC	CASSSWDRGPEGETQYF
TRBV6-5	TRBD1	TRBJ1-6	NA	TGTGCCAGCAGACCTACAGGGGCTATGAATTCACCCCTCCACTTT	CASRPTGAMNSPLHF
TRBV2	NA	TRBJ2-6	NA	TGTGCCAGCAGCCGACAGCGTCCTGGGGCCAACGTCCTGACTTTC	CASSRQRPGANVLTF
TRBV30	NA	TRBJ1-2	NA	TGTGCCTGGAGTTTGCAGGGTTATGGCTACACCTTC	CAWSLQGYGYTF
TRBV7-9	NA	TRBJ2-7	NA	TGTGCCAGCAGTTTTGCCTCGGGGGACTACGAGCAGTACTTC	CASSFASGDYEQYF
TRBV5-1	NA	TRBJ2-2	NA	TGCGCCAGCAGCCAGAATCCGAACACCGGGGAGCTGTTTTTT	CASSQNPNTGELFF
TRBV7-2	NA	TRBJ1-6	many	TGTGCCAGCAGCTTCCGCTCCTATAATTCACCCCTCCACTTT	CASSFRSYNSPLHF
TRBV9	NA	TRBJ2-2	NA	TGTGCCAGCAGCGTAGGCACCGGGGAGCTGTTTTTT	CASSVGTGELFF
TRBV5-6	TRBD2	TRBJ2-7	few	TGTGCCAGCAGCCCTGGCGGGGGGGCCTACGAGCAGTACTTC	CASSPGGGAYEQYF
TRBV13	NA	TRBJ2-3	NA	TGTGCCAGCAGCCCCGGCGACACAGATACGCAGTATTTT	CASSPGDTDTQYF
TRBV2	NA	TRBJ2-3	NA	TGTGCCAGCAGGAGAGACACAGATACGCAGTATTTT	CASRRDTDTQYF
TRBV18	NA	TRBJ2-1	NA	TGTGCCAGCTCACCGGGTCAGAACAATGAGCAGTTCTTC	CASSPGQNNEQFF
TRBV5-6	NA	TRBJ2-7	NA	TGTGCCAGCAGCAGATTCTACGAGCAGTACTTC	CASSRFYEQYF
TRBV7-2	TRBD1	TRBJ1-2	NA	TGTGCCAGCAGCCCCCAGACAGGGCCTGTCGAAAACTATGGCTACACCTTC	CASSPQTGPVENYGYTF
TRBV2	NA	TRBJ2-3	NA	TGTGCCAGCAGTGATGCCAGCTACACAGATACGCAGTATTTT	CASSDASYTDTQYF
TRBV4-1	NA	TRBJ1-1	NA	TGCGCCAGCAGCCAAGTTAACAGATTGAACACTGAAGCTTTCTTT	CASSQVNRLNTEAFF
TRBV2	NA	TRBJ1-4	NA	TGTGCCAGCAGAACCACGGGACGGAATGAAAAACTGTTTTTT	CASRTTGRNEKLFF
TRBV6-5	TRBD1	TRBJ2-5	NA	TGTGCCAGCAGTGGGGGACAGGGAGAAGAGACCCAGTACTTC	CASSGGQGEETQYF
TRBV29-1	NA	TRBJ1-2	once	TGCAGCGTTCCCCTACGGAGCTATGGCTACACCTTC	CSVPLRSYGYTF
TRBV25-1	NA	TRBJ2-5	NA	TGTGCCAGCAGTGAAATCTTCCGGGAAGAGACCCAGTACTTC	CASSEIFREETQYF
TRBV6-5	NA	TRBJ2-2	NA	TGTGCCAGCAGGCCGACAGGGAGGAGGACCGGGGAGCTGTTTTTT	CASRPTGRRTGELFF
TRBV7-9	NA	TRBJ2-3	NA	TGTGCCAGCAGCTCGCGGACCAGCACAGATACGCAGTATTTT	CASSSRTSTDTQYF
TRBV11-2	NA	TRBJ2-1	NA	TGTGCCAGCAGCTTAGATATGGGACCCACCTACAATGAGCAGTTCTTC	CASSLDMGPTYNEQFF
TRBV5-1	NA	TRBJ2-4	NA	TGCGCCAGCCCTTCGAAAGGGGTATTAAACATTCAGTACTTC	CASPSKGVLNIQYF
TRBV13	TRBD1	TRBJ1-6	NA	TGTGCCAGCAGCAAACGGACAGGGGGAAGCTCCTATAATTCACCCCTCCACTTT	CASSKRTGGSSYNSPLHF
TRBV4-1	TRBD2	TRBJ2-7	NA	TGCGCCAGCGGAGCTAGCGGGGGGGTCCAACAAGAGTACTTC	CASGASGGVQQEYF
TRBV7-9	NA	TRBJ2-7	few	TGTGCCAGCAGCTTAATCGGTGCAACGAACTACGAGCAGTACTTC	CASSLIGATNYEQYF
TRBV5-1	NA	TRBJ2-6	NA	TGCGCCAGCAGCTTTGGCAGCTCCTCTGGGGCCAACGTCCTGACTTTC	CASSFGSSSGANVLTF
TRBV5-1	NA	TRBJ2-5	NA	TGCGCCAGCAGCTTGCGGGGACCTTATGGAGAGACCCAGTACTTC	CASSLRGPYGETQYF
TRBV29-1	NA	TRBJ1-2	NA	TGCAGCGTTGGAGAGCGGGTGGGTGGCTACACCTTC	CSVGERVGGYTF
TRBV5-1	TRBD1	TRBJ1-1	NA	TGCGCCAGCAGCTGGGGGACAGGTATCACTGAAGCTTTCTTT	CASSWGTGITEAFF
TRBV5-1	NA	TRBJ2-7	NA	TGCGCCAGCAGCCCTACGGACAGTAGTTCGTACTACGAGCAGTACTTC	CASSPTDSSSYYEQYF
TRBV4-1	TRBD1	TRBJ1-2	NA	TGCGCCAGCAGCCCAGAGGACAGGGATGATGGCTACACCTTC	CASSPEDRDDGYTF
TRBV7-9	NA	TRBJ1-1	NA	TGTGCCAGCAGCTTAGCCCGAGACCTGACAGCGAACACTGAAGCTTTCTTT	CASSLARDLTANTEAFF
TRBV4-1	TRBD1	TRBJ1-5	few	TGCGCCAGCAGCCAAGAATCAGGGGGCCCTCAGCCCCAGCATTTT	CASSQESGGPQPQHF